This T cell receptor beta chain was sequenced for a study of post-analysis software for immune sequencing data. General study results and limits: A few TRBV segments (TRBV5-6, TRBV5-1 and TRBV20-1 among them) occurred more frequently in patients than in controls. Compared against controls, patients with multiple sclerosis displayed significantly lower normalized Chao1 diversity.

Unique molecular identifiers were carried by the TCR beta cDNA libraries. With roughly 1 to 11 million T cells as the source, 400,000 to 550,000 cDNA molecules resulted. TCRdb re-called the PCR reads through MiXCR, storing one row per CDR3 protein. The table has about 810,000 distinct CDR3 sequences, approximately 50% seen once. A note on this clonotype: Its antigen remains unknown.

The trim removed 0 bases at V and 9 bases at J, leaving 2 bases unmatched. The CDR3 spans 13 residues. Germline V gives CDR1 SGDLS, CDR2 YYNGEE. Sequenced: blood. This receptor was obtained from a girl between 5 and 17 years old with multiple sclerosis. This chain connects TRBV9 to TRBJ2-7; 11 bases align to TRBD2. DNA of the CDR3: TGTGCCAGCAGCGTAGTAGCGGGGGGGTCGCAGTACTTC. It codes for CASSVVAGGSQYF.